This T cell receptor beta chain was captured in a study of cytomegalovirus exposure and HLA in healthy donors. Study-wide results and caveats: Serostatus for CMV was the only available immune exposure information.

PCR employed 60 Vbeta and 13 Jbeta primers. The table came from immunoSEQ multiplex PCR; TCRdb's copy has only in-frame clones and leaves some out. The sample has some 140,000 clones; more than 75% are singletons. V was cut by 0 bases and J by 10 bases, with 11 bases left in between. The germline V gene has CDR1 SGHNT and CDR2 YYREEE (reference sequence). The CDR3 has 13 residues. As concerns this clone: Its antigen is not known.

Sample: PBMCs. The TCR sequence derives from a young man in good health and CMV-seronegative. The chain carries TRBV5-4 and TRBJ2-1; no reliable D call. The CDR3 coding sequence is TGTGCCAGCAGCTTGGAACAAATCGTGGAGCAGTTCTTC. Translation gives CASSLEQIVEQFF.